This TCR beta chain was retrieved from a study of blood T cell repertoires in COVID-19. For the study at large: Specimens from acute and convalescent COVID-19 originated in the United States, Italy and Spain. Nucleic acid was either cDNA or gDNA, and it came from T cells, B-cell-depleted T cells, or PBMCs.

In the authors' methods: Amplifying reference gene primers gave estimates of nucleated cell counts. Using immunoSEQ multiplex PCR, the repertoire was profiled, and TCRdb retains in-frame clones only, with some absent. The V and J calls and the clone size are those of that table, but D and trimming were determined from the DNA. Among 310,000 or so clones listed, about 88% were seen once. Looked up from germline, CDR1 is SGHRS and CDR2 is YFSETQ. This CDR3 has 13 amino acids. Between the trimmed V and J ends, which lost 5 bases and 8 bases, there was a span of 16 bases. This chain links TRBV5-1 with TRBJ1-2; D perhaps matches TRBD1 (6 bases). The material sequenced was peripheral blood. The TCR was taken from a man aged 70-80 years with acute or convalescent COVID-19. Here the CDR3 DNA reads TGCGCCAGCAGTTCACTTGAGGGGGTCGGCTACACCTTC. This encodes CASSSLEGVGYTF.